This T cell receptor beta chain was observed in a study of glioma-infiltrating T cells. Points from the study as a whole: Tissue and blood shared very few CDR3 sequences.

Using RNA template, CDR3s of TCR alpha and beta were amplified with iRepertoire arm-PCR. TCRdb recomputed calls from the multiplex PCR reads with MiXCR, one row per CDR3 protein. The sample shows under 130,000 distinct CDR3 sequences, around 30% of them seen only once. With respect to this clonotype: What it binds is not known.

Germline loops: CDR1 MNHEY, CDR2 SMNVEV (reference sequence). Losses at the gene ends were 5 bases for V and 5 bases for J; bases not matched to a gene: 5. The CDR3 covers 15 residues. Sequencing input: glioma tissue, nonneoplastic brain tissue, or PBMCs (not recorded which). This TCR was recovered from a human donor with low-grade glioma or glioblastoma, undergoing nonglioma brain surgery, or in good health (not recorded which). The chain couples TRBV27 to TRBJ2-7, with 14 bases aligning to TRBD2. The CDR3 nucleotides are TGTGCCAGCAGTCCCGGGACTAGCGGGGGAAACGAGCAGTACTTC. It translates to CASSPGTSGGNEQYF.